The 28 T cell receptor beta chains listed next were all sequenced from one sample in a study of blood T cell repertoires in COVID-19. Sequenced by immunoSEQ multiplex PCR; TCRdb stores in-frame clones only, minus some. This sample carries some 350,000 clones, about 90% of them seen once, and the ten largest clones take 6.5%. The sample consisted of peripheral blood. These TCRs come from a man between 18 and 29 years old with active or convalescent COVID-19.

The chain employs TRBV10-3 and TRBJ1-5; 10 bases line up with TRBD1. The germline V gene encodes CDR1 ENHRY and CDR2 SYGVKD. This CDR3 region has 14 residues. The V and J ends lost 6 bases and 6 bases, in that order; junction bases with no gene match: 5. The CDR3, as DNA: TGTGCCATCAGAGGGGACAGGGGAACTCAGCCCCAGCATTTT. The encoded protein is CAIRGDRGTQPQHF.

In this sample, this clone turned up once. The rearrangement links TRBV19 to TRBJ1-5; D is perhaps TRBD1 (6 bases). Germline loops: CDR1 LNHDA, CDR2 SQIVND (reference sequence). The germline V and J ends were trimmed by 3 bases and 2 bases, with 11 bases remaining between them. CDR3 size: 15 residues. CDR3: CASSIVAGGNQPQHF. In DNA form, the CDR3 reads TGTGCCAGTAGTATTGTAGCAGGGGGCAATCAGCCCCAGCATTTT.

The CDR3: CASSPVGGLGELFF. In DNA form, the CDR3 reads TGTGCCAGCAGCCCGGTGGGGGGGCTCGGGGAGCTGTTTTTT. V gene TRBV7-9 combines with J gene TRBJ2-2; TRBD2 is a possible D gene (7 bases). CDR3 length: 14 residues. Trimming removed 5 bases from V and 7 bases from J, with 14 bases in between. Germline V gene sequence: CDR1 SEHNR, CDR2 FQNEAQ (reference sequence).

This rearrangement joins TRBV6-2 or TRBV6-3 to TRBJ1-2; 7 bases map to TRBD1. Unmatched junction bases numbered 15, after V lost 6 bases and J lost 8 bases. The germline gives CDR1 MNHEY, CDR2 SVGEGT. The CDR3 spans 15 residues. CDR3 nucleotide sequence: TGTGCCAGCAGCGCCCTAGTGACAGGGTTGGTCGGCTACACCTTC. Translating it yields CASSALVTGLVGYTF.

The rearrangement uses TRBV28 and TRBJ2-3, with D maybe TRBD2 (5 bases). The ends were cut back, 8 bases at V and 3 bases at J, with 12 bases in the middle. The V gene's germline CDR1 is MDHEN and CDR2 SYDVKM. The CDR3 sequence is 13 residues long. In nucleotides, the CDR3 is TGTGCCAGCCATCGGGGAATTACAGATACGCAGTATTTT. Amino acids: CASHRGITDTQYF.

V is TRBV6-5 and J is TRBJ1-3, with D perhaps TRBD1 (6 bases). The CDR3 is 16 residues long. Germline CDR1 and CDR2: MNHEY and SVGAGI. With 2 bases removed from V and 0 bases from J, the gap between germline ends came to 11 bases. The CDR3 bases are TGTGCCAGCAGTTACCGGGTCAGGGGCTCTGGAAACACCATATATTTT. Residues: CASSYRVRGSGNTIYF.

V is TRBV7-3 and J is TRBJ1-1; D may be TRBD1 (5 bases). The CDR3 totals 14 residues. Germline V gene sequence: CDR1 SGHTA, CDR2 FQGTGA. V was clipped by 2 bases and J by 4 bases, with 11 bases between them. This chain's CDR3 is CASSLAGGVTEAFF. CDR3 nucleotide sequence: TGTGCCAGCAGCTTAGCGGGGGGTGTCACTGAAGCTTTCTTT.

The rearrangement joins TRBV24-1 to TRBJ1-4, with a possible D match to TRBD1 (6 bases). The CDR3 consists of 13 residues. CDR1 and CDR2 from the germline V gene are KGHDR and SFDVKD. V dropped 5 bases and J dropped 8 bases, with 11 bases sitting between them. CDR3 bases: TGTGCCACCAGTGCAGGGGTTGGGGAAAAACTGTTTTTT. Residues: CATSAGVGEKLFF.

The chain links TRBV7-9 to TRBJ2-7, with D hard to call. Germline V gene data show CDR1 as SEHNR and CDR2 as FQNEAQ (reference sequence). Trimming pared 2 bases from V and 5 bases from J, leaving 10 bases between. The CDR3 has 13 residues. As DNA, the CDR3 is TGTGCCAGCAGCTTATTGGTAGCCCACGAGCAGTACTTC. It specifies CASSLLVAHEQYF.

The J gene is TRBJ2-7, the V gene TRBV5-6, with a tentative D call TRBD1 (6 bases). CDR3 length: 15 residues. V lost 5 bases and J lost 1, with 16 bases in between. Germline V gives CDR1 SGHDT, CDR2 YYEEEE. CDR3 sequence: CASSYGQTISYEQYF. CDR3 bases: TGTGCCAGCAGTTACGGACAGACAATTTCCTACGAGCAGTACTTC.

This clone has a single count. The V and J genes are TRBV4-1 and TRBJ1-2; no reliable D call. Germline values: CDR1 MGHRA, CDR2 YSYEKL. Trimming cost V 1 base and J 4 bases, with 16 bases left between them. The CDR3 extends over 16 amino acids. In DNA, the CDR3 is TGCGCCAGCAGCCAAGTGGGCCTCCCCACGACCTATGGCTACACCTTC. Protein sequence: CASSQVGLPTTYGYTF.

This chain links TRBV28 with TRBJ1-5; no clear D gene. The V and J ends lost 7 bases and 0 bases respectively, with 13 bases between them. Germline V gives CDR1 MDHEN, CDR2 SYDVKM. The CDR3 has 15 residues. In DNA form, the CDR3 reads TGTGCCAGCACCCCCCCCGGACTTAGCAATCAGCCCCAGCATTTT. Protein: CASTPPGLSNQPQHF.

A note on this clone: This sample also contains other DNA sequences that code for the same CDR3. The chain joins TRBV6-5 to TRBJ2-7, with a weak D call TRBD1 (6 bases). The V gene lost 6 bases and the J gene lost 0 bases, with 12 bases spanning the gap. CDR3 length: 14 residues. Germline V lookup: CDR1 MNHEY, CDR2 SVGAGI. The CDR3 spells CASRRQASSYEQYF. The CDR3 DNA reads as TGTGCCAGCAGGCGACAGGCCTCCTCCTACGAGCAGTACTTC.

This sequence joins TRBV14 and TRBJ2-5; D is ambiguous. Deletions cut 2 bases from V and 4 bases from J, with 11 bases between. The CDR3 has 14 residues. Germline V lookup: CDR1 SGHDN, CDR2 FVKESK. CDR3: CASSQIPLRETQYF. CDR3 DNA sequence: TGTGCCAGCAGCCAAATACCGCTCAGAGAGACCCAGTACTTC.

The V gene is TRBV28, the J gene TRBJ2-3; 11 nucleotides agree with TRBD2. In germline, CDR1 is MDHEN, CDR2 SYDVKM. V lost 5 bases to trimming and J lost 2 bases; unmatched junction nucleotides: 6. The CDR3 runs to 16 residues. In DNA, the CDR3 is TGTGCCAGCAGTCCTCAGACTAGCGGGGTCACAGATACGCAGTATTTT. It specifies CASSPQTSGVTDTQYF.

The V call is TRBV7-3, the J call TRBJ2-5, with 9 bases identical to TRBD1. Per germline, CDR1 SGHTA and CDR2 FQGTGA. Trimming cost V 5 bases and J 2 bases; bases outside gene matches: 3. The CDR3 is 14 residues long. CDR3 DNA sequence: TGTGCCAGCAGCGTAGGGACAGGGCAAGAGACCCAGTACTTC. Encoded protein: CASSVGTGQETQYF. Based on the CDR3 plus reference TRBV7-3 and TRBJ2-5, the full variable domain is GAGVSQTPSNKVTEKGKYVELRCDPISGHTALYWYRQSLGQGPEFLIYFQGTGAADDSGLPNDRFFAVRPEGSVSTLKIQRTERGDSAVYLCASSVGTGQETQYFGPGTRLLVL.

DNA of the CDR3: TGTGCCAGCAGCGTGACAGGGACAGGCTATGGCTACACCTTC. It is translated as CASSVTGTGYGYTF. The chain carries TRBV9 and TRBJ1-2, with 8 bases identical to TRBD1. The germline gives CDR1 SGDLS, CDR2 YYNGEE. Trimming took 2 bases from V and 4 from J; bases not matched to a gene: 4. CDR3 length equals 14 residues.

This clone was seen a few times. The rearrangement joins TRBV29-1 to TRBJ1-1, with no clear D. The germline CDR1 and CDR2 sequences are SQVTM and ANQGSEA. The CDR3 is made up of 13 amino acids. Trimming removed 5 bases at V and 0 bases at J, with 10 bases between. CDR3 amino acids: CSVLRIMNTEAFF. Written as DNA, the CDR3 is TGCAGCGTTTTGAGGATTATGAACACTGAAGCTTTCTTT.

This clone has a handful of counts. The chain employs TRBV7-9 and TRBJ1-1; the D gene is possibly TRBD1 (5 bases). V dropped 5 bases and J dropped 7 bases, with 20 bases sitting between them. CDR1 is SEHNR and CDR2 is FQNEAQ in the germline V gene (reference sequence). The length of the CDR3 is 15 residues. For the CDR3, the DNA is TGTGCCAGCAGCCCAAATCGACAGTTAGAGAGTGAAGCTTTCTTT. Amino acids: CASSPNRQLESEAFF.

The chain couples TRBV27 to TRBJ1-2; D perhaps matches TRBD1 (5 bases). V was trimmed by 4 bases and J by 4 bases, leaving 22 bases between them. This CDR3 has 17 amino acids. The germline V gene encodes CDR1 MNHEY and CDR2 SMNVEV (reference sequence). Here the CDR3 DNA reads TGTGCCAGCAGTTCCCCGACCCAGACAGCCGCAGGCTATGGCTACACCTTC. Protein product: CASSSPTQTAAGYGYTF.

The chain carries TRBV9 and TRBJ2-1; 7 positions agree with TRBD2. V trimming: 4 bases; J trimming: 2 bases; junction bases outside the gene matches: 6. CDR1 is SGDLS and CDR2 is YYNGEE in the germline V gene. This CDR3 is built from 15 residues. In DNA form, the CDR3 reads TGTGCCAGCAGCACTGTCGCGGGGGCCTACAATGAGCAGTTCTTC. It encodes CASSTVAGAYNEQFF.

The gene calls are TRBV4-3 and TRBJ2-2; TRBD2 aligns across 8 bases. Germline loops: CDR1 LGHNA, CDR2 YSLEER. V trimming: 2 bases; J trimming: 7 bases; junction bases outside the gene matches: 12. This CDR3 comprises 17 residues. The CDR3 DNA is TGCGCCAGCAGCCAACCCCGGGGCGGGGGGAAGAACGGGGAGCTGTTTTTT. Translation gives CASSQPRGGGKNGELFF.

The rearrangement links TRBV6-5 to TRBJ2-4; the D is unclear. Germline values: CDR1 MNHEY, CDR2 SVGAGI. The germline V and J ends were trimmed by 4 bases and 8 bases, with 9 bases remaining between them. CDR3 length: 12 residues. The CDR3 loop reads CASSFAPDIQYF. The CDR3 DNA sequence: TGTGCCAGCAGTTTCGCCCCGGACATTCAGTACTTC.

This sequence joins TRBV7-2 and TRBJ2-1; TRBD1 matches at 8 bases. The germline CDR1 and CDR2 sequences are SGHTA and FQGNSA. The CDR3 length is 15 residues. The trim removed 2 bases at V and 3 bases at J, leaving 3 bases unmatched. The CDR3: CASSLNRGYYNEQFF. The CDR3 region has the DNA TGTGCCAGCAGCTTAAACAGGGGGTACTACAATGAGCAGTTCTTC.

V gene TRBV29-1 combines with J gene TRBJ2-3; tentatively, D is TRBD1 (6 bases). Germline V gives CDR1 SQVTM, CDR2 ANQGSEA. This CDR3 has 16 residues. Between the trimmed V and J ends, which lost 1 base and 0 bases, there was a span of 14 bases. CDR3: CSVEVGGGASTDTQYF. The CDR3 DNA reads TGCAGCGTTGAAGTTGGGGGCGGAGCTAGCACAGATACGCAGTATTTT.

This chain links TRBV7-2 with TRBJ2-7; the match to TRBD1 covers 8 bases. This CDR3 is built from 16 residues. J was trimmed by 2 bases and V by 5 bases; bases with no gene match: 11. Per germline, CDR1 SGHTA and CDR2 FQGNSA. The CDR3 sequence is CASSTLSGQGAYEQYF. The CDR3 nucleotides read TGTGCCAGCAGCACCCTATCAGGACAGGGCGCCTACGAGCAGTACTTC.

The CDR3 nucleotides are TGCGCCAGCAGCCAAGGGGGGGCGGGAGGACGTTACTACGAGCAGTACTTC. Protein: CASSQGGAGGRYYEQYF. The rearrangement uses TRBV4-3 and TRBJ2-7; 8 nucleotides agree with TRBD2. CDR1 is LGHNA and CDR2 is YSLEER in the germline V gene. V was clipped by 1 base and J by 3 bases; unmatched bases: 11. This CDR3 contains 17 residues.

The gene calls are TRBV5-1 and TRBJ2-1; TRBD2 matches at 12 bases. Germline CDR1 is SGHRS and CDR2 is YFSETQ. V trimming: 3 bases; J trimming: 9 bases; junction bases outside the gene matches: 7. The CDR3 covers 15 residues. CDR3 nucleotides: TGCGCCAGCAGCTCAGGACTAGCGGGGTCGGGTGAGCAGTTCTTC. Its translation is CASSSGLAGSGEQFF. Looking up the rest from reference TRBV5-1 and TRBJ2-1 gives the full variable domain: KAGVTQTPRYLIKTRGQQVTLSCSPISGHRSVSWYQQTPGQGLQFLFEYFSETQRNKGNFPGRFSGRQFSNSRSEMNVSTLELGDSALYLCASSSGLAGSGEQFFGPGTRLTVL.